This T cell receptor (beta chain) was recovered during a study of T cell changes during pregnancy in multiple sclerosis. Germline loops: CDR1 SGHRS, CDR2 YFSETQ. This CDR3 has 12 amino acids. Trimming took 6 bases from V and 6 from J, leaving 12 bases between them. TCRdb's copy holds only in-frame clones and misses some; the assay was immunoSEQ multiplex PCR. The profile shows about 110,000 clones, roughly nine tenths of them singletons. This clonotype was obtained from a female donor with multiple sclerosis, enrolled in a pregnancy study. This chain joins TRBV5-1 and TRBJ1-2; TRBD1 is a possible D gene (5 bases). The sample in question was peripheral blood, obtained after pregnancy. CDR3 amino acids: CASTFTGDGYTF. The CDR3 DNA follows: TGCGCCAGCACCTTCACGGGGGATGGCTACACCTTC.